The 18 T cell receptor beta chains below were found in one sample sequenced in a study of blood T cell repertoires in COVID-19. The protocol was immunoSEQ multiplex PCR, while the TCRdb copy is restricted to in-frame clones and leaves out a portion. The sample yields 220,000 or so clones, around 80% seen once. Material: peripheral blood. All receptors derive from a woman aged 60-75 years who had recovered from COVID-19.

The chain combines TRBV7-8 with TRBJ1-5, with D unresolved. The CDR3 covers 12 residues. Per the germline V gene, CDR1 is SGHVS and CDR2 is FQNEAQ. The V end lost 5 bases, the J end lost 4 bases, and 6 bases lay between the germline ends. CDR3 DNA sequence: TGTGCCAGCAGCCTGACAAATCAGCCCCAGCATTTT. Amino acid sequence: CASSLTNQPQHF.

The chain joins TRBV5-1 to TRBJ2-2; 9 bases fit TRBD1. J lost 8 bases, V lost 4 bases, and 6 bases had no gene match. Germline values: CDR1 SGHRS, CDR2 YFSETQ. This CDR3 is built from 14 residues. CDR3 in DNA: TGCGCCAGCAGCGTCGGGACAGGGACTGGGGAGCTGTTTTTT. This sequence encodes CASSVGTGTGELFF. Drawing the rest from reference TRBV5-1 and TRBJ2-2, the complete variable domain is KAGVTQTPRYLIKTRGQQVTLSCSPISGHRSVSWYQQTPGQGLQFLFEYFSETQRNKGNFPGRFSGRQFSNSRSEMNVSTLELGDSALYLCASSVGTGTGELFFGEGSRLTVL.

V is TRBV6-5 and J is TRBJ1-6; D remains ambiguous. Per the germline V gene, CDR1 is MNHEY and CDR2 is SVGAGI. V was clipped by 6 bases and J by 10 bases, with 13 bases between them. The CDR3 spans 13 residues. The CDR3 protein is CASSGRAASPLHF. In nucleotides, the CDR3 is TGTGCCAGCAGCGGAAGAGCGGCGTCACCCCTCCACTTT.

The J gene is TRBJ2-1, the V gene TRBV5-4, with 10 bases fitting TRBD1. This CDR3 contains 19 residues. Germline CDR1 SGHNT, CDR2 YYREEE (reference sequence). J lost 0 bases, V lost 3 bases, and 12 bases had no gene match. The CDR3 region is CASSSPGQGTLSSYNEQFF. The CDR3 DNA follows: TGTGCCAGCAGCTCGCCGGGACAGGGGACCCTAAGCTCCTACAATGAGCAGTTCTTC.

The J gene is TRBJ1-1, the V gene TRBV2, with D hard to call. Per germline, CDR1 SNHLY and CDR2 FYNNEI. Trimming cost V 3 bases and J 4 bases, with 9 bases left between them. The CDR3 has 13 amino acids. CDR3 in DNA: TGTGCCAGCAGTGATCACGGAGGCACTGAAGCTTTCTTT. Protein sequence: CASSDHGGTEAFF.

This rearrangement joins TRBV5-1 to TRBJ2-3; TRBD2 might be the D (6 bases). The CDR3 loop spans 16 amino acids. V lost 3 bases, J lost 3 bases, and 17 bases lay in between. CDR1 is SGHRS and CDR2 is YFSETQ in the germline V gene. Here the CDR3 DNA reads TGCGCCAGCAGCTACGACGGGACTGGGGGGACAGATACGCAGTATTTT. It specifies CASSYDGTGGTDTQYF.

The chain uses TRBV2 and TRBJ2-5; weak D call: TRBD1 (7 bases). The CDR3 is 15 amino acids. Trimming shortened V by 7 bases and J by 9 bases, and 24 bases separated the two germline ends. The germline V gene encodes CDR1 SNHLY and CDR2 FYNNEI. The CDR3 loop is CASTQGWTGGGAQYF. CDR3 DNA: TGTGCCAGCACCCAGGGGTGGACAGGCGGCGGGGCCCAGTACTTC.

V usage is TRBV5-6 and J usage is TRBJ2-2; D unclear. This CDR3 is 12 amino acids long. V gave up 2 bases and J gave up 5 bases, with 4 bases separating them. Germline CDR1 is SGHDT and CDR2 is YYEEEE. The CDR3 DNA follows: TGTGCCAGCAGCTTCGGGACCGGGGAGCTGTTTTTT. It translates to CASSFGTGELFF.

The gene calls are TRBV7-3 and TRBJ2-3; 9 bases are a match to TRBD1. With V trimmed by 1 base and J by 4 bases, 0 bases remained unmatched. The CDR3 length is 14 residues. CDR1 is SGHTA, CDR2 FQGTGA, per germline. The CDR3 DNA sequence: TGTGCCAGCAGCTTAAGACAGGGGGCAGATACGCAGTATTTT. This sequence encodes CASSLRQGADTQYF.

The chain joins TRBV7-2 to TRBJ2-5, with 7 positions matching TRBD1. CDR3 length: 14 residues. The V gene end was trimmed by 5 bases and the J gene end by 5 bases; junction bases not matched to a gene: 8. Germline V CDR1 and CDR2: SGHTA, FQGNSA. The CDR3 spells CASSPQGVEETQYF. The CDR3 DNA sequence: TGTGCCAGCAGCCCCCAGGGGGTAGAGGAGACCCAGTACTTC.

This chain uses TRBV7-2 with TRBJ2-1, with D unresolved. Germline V lookup: CDR1 SGHTA, CDR2 FQGNSA. The CDR3 extends over 13 amino acids. Trimming shortened V by 5 bases and J by 2 bases, and 7 bases separated the two germline ends. CDR3 protein: CASSRITYNEQFF. The CDR3, as DNA: TGTGCCAGCAGCCGTATTACCTACAATGAGCAGTTCTTC.

V is TRBV15 and J is TRBJ2-3, with a weak D call TRBD1 (6 bases). Germline-derived CDR1 and CDR2 are LNHNV and YYDKDF (reference sequence). The CDR3 contains 14 residues. Trimming cost V 2 bases and J 6 bases, with 12 bases left between them. The DNA for the CDR3 is TGTGCCACCAGCAGAAACACAGGGTCCGATACGCAGTATTTT. Translating gives CATSRNTGSDTQYF.

Turning to this clone: At one end, the junction sequence differs from germline, possibly due to a read error. The rearrangement joins TRBV7-7 to TRBJ2-5; 8 nucleotides align to TRBD1. Looked up from germline, CDR1 is SSHAT and CDR2 is FNYEAQ (reference sequence). CDR3 length: 16 amino acids. CDR3: CASSLAAGGQGETQYF. CDR3 in DNA: TGTGCTAGCAGCTTAGCGGCAGGGGGCCAGGGAGAGACCCAGTACTTC.

CDR3 in DNA: TGTGCCATCAGTGAGGGTGTAGCGGGATATGAGCAGTTCTTC. This gives the protein CAISEGVAGYEQFF. The chain combines TRBV10-3 with TRBJ2-1; 8 nucleotides agree with TRBD2. This CDR3 contains 14 residues. V lost 2 bases and J lost 8; bases outside the gene matches: 5. In germline, CDR1 is ENHRY, CDR2 SYGVKD.

V gene TRBV6-5 combines with J gene TRBJ2-7; 8 nucleotides line up with TRBD2. The CDR3 sequence is 15 residues long. CDR1 is MNHEY and CDR2 is SVGAGI in the germline V gene. V lost 5 bases and J lost 3; bases outside the gene matches: 9. As DNA, the CDR3 is TGTGCCAGCAGTAAACTTGCGGGGACTAGCTACGAGCAGTACTTC. It specifies CASSKLAGTSYEQYF.

The chain couples TRBV6-6 to TRBJ1-2, with 10 positions matching TRBD1. This CDR3 comprises 15 residues. Trimming cost V 6 bases and J 4 bases; bases outside gene matches: 8. Germline CDR1 is MNHNY and CDR2 is SVGAGI (reference sequence). The CDR3 DNA follows: TGTGCCAGCAGACTCAGACAGGGGGCGAGCTATGGCTACACCTTC. The encoded protein is CASRLRQGASYGYTF.

The chain is built from TRBV10-3 and TRBJ2-2, with D perhaps TRBD2 (7 bases). CDR3 length: 17 amino acids. V was trimmed by 5 bases and J by 5 bases, leaving 21 bases between them. Germline CDR1 reads ENHRY; CDR2 reads SYGVKD. CDR3 nucleotides: TGTGCCATCAGTCCCTCAGGGGCTAGCGGCGTAACCGGGGAGCTGTTTTTT. Translated: CAISPSGASGVTGELFF.

The chain joins TRBV30 to TRBJ2-3; 7 nucleotides line up with TRBD2. CDR3 length: 12 residues. The junction had 12 bases not matched to a gene; V was cut back by 4 bases and J by 14 bases. The germline V gene has CDR1 GTSNPN and CDR2 SVGIG (reference sequence). The CDR3, as DNA: TGTGCCTGGAATCAGGAACGGGGGGTTACGTATTTT. It translates to CAWNQERGVTYF.